Shown below are 14 T cell receptor beta chains from a single sample sequenced in a study of shared clonotypes between healthy human individuals. Sequenced by immunoSEQ multiplex PCR; TCRdb stores in-frame clones only, minus some. This sample has 90,000 to 120,000 clones, with 67% found just once. Material: memory CD8+ T cells sorted from blood. The subset was: CD45RO+ cells pooled with CCR7-negative TemRA cells. These receptors were collected from a woman aged 30 to 39 in good health.

Remarks on this clone: This same CDR3 is encoded by further DNA sequences in the sample. This chain joins TRBV5-8 and TRBJ2-1, with D possibly TRBD2 on 6 matching bases. Germline V gives CDR1 SGHTS, CDR2 YDEGEE. Trimming took 2 bases from V and 0 from J, leaving 9 bases between them. The CDR3 is 15 residues long. The CDR3 loop is CASSLAGSSYNEQFF. The CDR3, as DNA: TGTGCCAGCAGCTTAGCGGGCAGCTCCTACAATGAGCAGTTCTTC.

This chain uses TRBV13 with TRBJ2-6, with a possible D match to TRBD1 (6 bases). CDR3 length: 17 residues. Trimming stripped 1 base from V and 0 bases from J, with 10 bases between. Per germline, CDR1 PRHDT and CDR2 FYEKMQ (reference sequence). The CDR3 DNA sequence: TGTGCCAGCAGCTTAGAAGGGGGTGCCTCTGGGGCCAACGTCCTGACTTTC. Its translation is CASSLEGGASGANVLTF. The complete variable domain, with remaining parts taken from reference TRBV13 and TRBJ2-6, reads AAGVIQSPRHLIKEKRETATLKCYPIPRHDTVYWYQQGPGQDPQFLISFYEKMQSDKGSIPDRFSAQQFSDYHSELNMSSLELGDSALYFCASSLEGGASGANVLTFGAGSRLTVL.

A single count supports this clone. V is TRBV27 and J is TRBJ1-5; D is unclear. Trimming stripped 5 bases from V and 4 bases from J, with 30 bases between. From germline, CDR1 is MNHEY and CDR2 SMNVEV (reference sequence). This CDR3 region has 20 residues. The CDR3: CASSPHPGLGSVSGNQPQHF. The CDR3 region has the DNA TGTGCCAGCAGTCCCCATCCGGGCCTAGGGTCGGTATCCGGGAATCAGCCCCAGCATTTT.

The genes are TRBV27 and TRBJ2-7; perhaps TRBD1 as D (6 bases). Germline loops: CDR1 MNHEY, CDR2 SMNVEV (reference sequence). The CDR3 contains 16 residues. V lost 3 bases and J lost 1, with 16 bases in between. DNA of the CDR3: TGTGCCAGCAGTTTCGCCTCTGGGGACACTTCCTACGAGCAGTACTTC. It yields the protein CASSFASGDTSYEQYF.

In regard to this clone: One junction end does not reproduce the germline sequence, and a read error may be involved. The rearrangement links TRBV5-4 to TRBJ2-7, with D perhaps matching TRBD1 (5 bases). CDR3 length: 13 residues. Germline V gives CDR1 SGHNT, CDR2 YYREEE (reference sequence). The CDR3 sequence is CASGLQGAYEQYF. DNA for the CDR3: TGTGCCAGCGGCTTGCAGGGCGCCTACGAGCAGTACTTC.

The chain uses TRBV6-1 and TRBJ2-3; TRBD2 might be the D (6 bases). The CDR3 consists of 16 residues. CDR1 and CDR2 from the germline V gene are MNHNS and SASEGT. V was shortened by 3 bases and J by 4 bases, with 17 bases between the two germline ends. DNA for the CDR3: TGTGCCAGCAGTGAGAAGGACGGGCGGGGTTCAGATACGCAGTATTTT. Its protein is CASSEKDGRGSDTQYF.

This clone was observed at least ten times. The chain is built from TRBV29-1 and TRBJ1-1; D unresolved. V gave up 4 bases and J gave up 4 bases, with 13 bases separating them. The CDR3 runs to 13 residues. Germline-derived CDR1 and CDR2 are SQVTM and ANQGSEA. In nucleotides, the CDR3 is TGCAGCGTTGGGATTGGCGAGGGCACTGAAGCTTTCTTT. It translates to CSVGIGEGTEAFF.

In its sample, this clone was seen once. This sequence joins TRBV5-1 and TRBJ2-7; D not resolved. The CDR3 is made up of 13 amino acids. Germline V gene data show CDR1 as SGHRS and CDR2 as YFSETQ. Trimming cost V 0 bases and J 1 base, with 5 bases left between them. The CDR3 region is CASSLDFSYEQYF. The CDR3 DNA follows: TGCGCCAGCAGCTTGGACTTTTCCTACGAGCAGTACTTC.

J is TRBJ2-3 and V is TRBV25-1; the match to TRBD1 covers 7 bases. The V and J ends lost 6 bases and 4 bases, in that order; junction bases with no gene match: 19. The germline V gene encodes CDR1 MGHDK and CDR2 SYGVNS. This CDR3 region has 18 residues. The CDR3, as DNA: TGTGCCAGCAGCCAAACAAAGACAGGGAATTTTTCGGCAGATACGCAGTATTTT. Its protein product is CASSQTKTGNFSADTQYF.

The J gene is TRBJ2-7, the V gene TRBV27, with D perhaps TRBD2 (6 bases). CDR3 length: 12 residues. V was pared by 8 bases and J by 3 bases, with 11 bases between. Germline V gene data show CDR1 as MNHEY and CDR2 as SMNVEV (reference sequence). CDR3 DNA sequence: TGTGCCAGCGCTGGGAGGAGCTACGAGCAGTACTTC. This encodes CASAGRSYEQYF.

This clone has only a few counts. CDR3 amino acids: CASTEGGLSGNTIYF. CDR3 sequence (DNA): TGTGCCAGCACTGAGGGAGGCCTTTCTGGAAACACCATATATTTT. The chain recombines TRBV6-1 with TRBJ1-3; D is ambiguous. Germline CDR1 and CDR2: MNHNS and SASEGT. The CDR3 is 15 amino acids. V was shortened by 7 bases and J by 1 base, with 14 bases between the two germline ends.

In DNA, the CDR3 is TGTGCCAGCAGAAGATACTCACAGAACACTGAAGCTTTCTTT. Translated: CASRRYSQNTEAFF. The chain joins TRBV27 to TRBJ1-1; D is undetermined. This CDR3 is built from 14 residues. Germline-derived CDR1 and CDR2 are MNHEY and SMNVEV (reference sequence). V dropped 6 bases and J dropped 1 base, with 12 bases sitting between them.

This chain uses TRBV19 with TRBJ2-1; 11 bases fit TRBD2. From germline, CDR1 is LNHDA and CDR2 SQIVND (reference sequence). This CDR3 region has 15 residues. V trimming: 4 bases; J trimming: 8 bases; junction bases outside the gene matches: 7. This chain's CDR3 is CASSKTSGSSDEQFF. DNA for the CDR3: TGTGCCAGTAGTAAAACTAGCGGGAGTTCGGATGAGCAGTTCTTC.

This chain links TRBV4-1 with TRBJ1-5, with D maybe TRBD1 (5 bases). There are 15 residues in the CDR3. With 0 bases removed from V and 4 bases from J, the gap between germline ends came to 10 bases. Germline V gene data show CDR1 as MGHRA and CDR2 as YSYEKL. This CDR3 is CASSQDFGGNQPQHF. DNA of the CDR3: TGCGCCAGCAGCCAAGATTTTGGGGGAAATCAGCCCCAGCATTTT.